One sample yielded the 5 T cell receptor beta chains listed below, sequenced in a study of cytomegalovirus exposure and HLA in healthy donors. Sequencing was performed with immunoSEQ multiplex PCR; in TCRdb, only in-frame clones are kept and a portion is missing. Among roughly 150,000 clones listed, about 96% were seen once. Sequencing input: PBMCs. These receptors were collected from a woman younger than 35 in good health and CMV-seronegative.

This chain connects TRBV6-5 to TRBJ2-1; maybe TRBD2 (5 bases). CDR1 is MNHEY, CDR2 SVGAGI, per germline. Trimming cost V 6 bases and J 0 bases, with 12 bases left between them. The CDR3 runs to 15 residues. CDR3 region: CASSRTLDSYNEQFF. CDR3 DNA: TGTGCCAGCAGCAGGACTCTTGACTCCTACAATGAGCAGTTCTTC.

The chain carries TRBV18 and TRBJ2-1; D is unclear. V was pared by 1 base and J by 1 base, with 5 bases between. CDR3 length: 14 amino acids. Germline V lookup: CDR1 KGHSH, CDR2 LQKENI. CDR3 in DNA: TGTGCCAGCTCACCACTCGGGTCCTACAATGAGCAGTTCTTC. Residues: CASSPLGSYNEQFF.

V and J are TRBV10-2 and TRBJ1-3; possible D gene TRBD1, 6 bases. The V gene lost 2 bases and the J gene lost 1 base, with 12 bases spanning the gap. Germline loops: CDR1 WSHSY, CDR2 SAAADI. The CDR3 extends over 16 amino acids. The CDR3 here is CASSEGRGFSGNTIYF. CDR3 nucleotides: TGCGCCAGCAGTGAGGGCAGGGGCTTTTCTGGAAACACCATATATTTT.

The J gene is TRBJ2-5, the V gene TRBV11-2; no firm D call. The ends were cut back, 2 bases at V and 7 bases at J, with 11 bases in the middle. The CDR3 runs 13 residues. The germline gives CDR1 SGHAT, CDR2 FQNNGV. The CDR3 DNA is TGTGCCAGCAGCTTAATCGGAACGGGGACCCAGTACTTC. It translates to CASSLIGTGTQYF.

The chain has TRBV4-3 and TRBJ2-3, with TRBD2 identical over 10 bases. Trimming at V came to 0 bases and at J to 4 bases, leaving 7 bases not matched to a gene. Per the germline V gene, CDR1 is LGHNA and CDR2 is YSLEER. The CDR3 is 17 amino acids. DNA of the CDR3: TGCGCCAGCAGCCAAGATTCGAGCGGGGGGGCAGCAGATACGCAGTATTTT. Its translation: CASSQDSSGGAADTQYF.